One sample yielded the 8 T cell receptor beta chains listed below, sequenced in a study of blood T cell repertoires in COVID-19. TCRdb's table, derived via immunoSEQ multiplex PCR, lists solely in-frame clones and lacks some. Here the sample spans about 130,000 clones, around 89% being singletons. Sequenced: peripheral blood. The receptors were gathered from a man in his sixties with COVID-19, enrolled during active disease.

The chain links TRBV30 to TRBJ2-5, with 13 bases aligning to TRBD2. Trimming at V came to 0 bases and at J to 9 bases, leaving 10 bases not matched to a gene. The CDR3 length is 16 residues. Per germline, CDR1 GTSNPN and CDR2 SVGIG (reference sequence). DNA of the CDR3: TGTGCCTGGAGTGTACAACTAGCGGGGGGGCTCAGGGCCCAGTACTTC. Amino acids: CAWSVQLAGGLRAQYF.

This clone was seen more than once but under ten times. The rearrangement joins TRBV9 to TRBJ1-6; D gene unclear. V dropped 2 bases and J dropped 0 bases, with 6 bases sitting between them. The length of the CDR3 is 15 residues. The germline CDR1 and CDR2 sequences are SGDLS and YYNGEE. CDR3 residues: CASSVDNSYNSPLHF. The CDR3 DNA reads TGTGCCAGCAGCGTCGACAACTCCTATAATTCACCCCTCCACTTT.

This chain links TRBV5-5 with TRBJ2-7; 8 bases fit TRBD2. Germline V CDR1 and CDR2: SGHKS, YYEKEE (reference sequence). The CDR3 extends over 15 amino acids. J was trimmed by 4 bases and V by 6 bases; bases with no gene match: 12. The CDR3 DNA reads as TGTGCCAGCATCCCGGGGGCGGGAGGATGGTACGAGCAGTACTTC. Translated, it gives CASIPGAGGWYEQYF.

The chain uses TRBV5-1 and TRBJ1-2; possible D gene TRBD1, 6 bases. V was trimmed by 4 bases and J by 1 base, leaving 17 bases between them. The CDR3 contains 16 residues. Germline V CDR1 and CDR2: SGHRS, YFSETQ. The CDR3 region is CASSPVARGGNYGYTF. CDR3 sequence (DNA): TGCGCCAGCAGCCCCGTCGCCAGGGGCGGTAACTATGGCTACACCTTC.

The CDR3 loop reads CASSSGSPATQYF. The CDR3 DNA sequence: TGTGCCAGCAGTTCCGGTAGTCCCGCTACGCAGTATTTT. This sequence joins TRBV12-3 or TRBV12-4 and TRBJ2-3; unclear D gene. V shed 4 bases and J shed 8 bases, with 13 bases lying between them. The CDR3 length is 13 residues.

The chain uses TRBV6-1 and TRBJ2-5; 8 positions match TRBD2. J was trimmed by 1 base and V by 3 bases; bases with no gene match: 10. The CDR3 runs to 17 residues. Germline V lookup: CDR1 MNHNS, CDR2 SASEGT. CDR3 amino acids: CASSEVLTSGGQETQYF. CDR3 nucleotides: TGTGCCAGCAGTGAGGTCCTTACCAGCGGGGGCCAAGAGACCCAGTACTTC.

This chain uses TRBV4-1 with TRBJ1-5, with 10 bases identical to TRBD1. Trimming cost V 1 base and J 6 bases; bases outside gene matches: 6. The CDR3 extends over 16 amino acids. Per the germline V gene, CDR1 is MGHRA and CDR2 is YSYEKL. The CDR3 sequence is CASSQGQGAWGQPQHF. CDR3 in DNA: TGCGCCAGCAGCCAAGGACAGGGGGCGTGGGGTCAGCCCCAGCATTTT.

V is TRBV5-6 and J is TRBJ1-2; 8 nucleotides line up with TRBD1. This CDR3 is 14 amino acids long. Unmatched junction bases numbered 3, after V lost 3 bases and J lost 2 bases. Germline loops: CDR1 SGHDT, CDR2 YYEEEE. This CDR3 is CASSSRTGNYGYTF. In DNA, the CDR3 is TGTGCCAGCAGCTCGAGGACAGGGAACTATGGCTACACCTTC.